This record covers a single T cell receptor beta chain. Its antigen remains unknown. The junction does not match germline at one end; this may be a read error. The data were taken from a study of cytomegalovirus exposure and HLA in healthy donors. Notes on the study in general: Analysis performed later found roughly 17,000 TCR beta sequences associated with HLA alleles at 0.05 false discovery rate.

Use of 60 Vbeta and 13 Jbeta primers characterized the PCR. Sequenced by immunoSEQ multiplex PCR; TCRdb stores in-frame clones only, minus some. The sample records more than 95,000 clones, over 75% being singletons. CDR1 and CDR2 (germline): SEHNR, FQNEAQ (reference sequence). This CDR3 is 15 amino acids long. The source material was PBMCs. The J gene is TRBJ2-6, the V gene TRBV7-9, with D possibly TRBD1 on 5 matching bases. The sequence was obtained from a woman aged 35 to 49 in good health and CMV-seropositive. The CDR3 DNA follows: TGTGCCAGCAGCTTAAGGGGCACTGGGGCCAACGTCCTGATTTTC. Protein product: CASSLRGTGANVLIF. Filled out from reference TRBV7-9 and TRBJ2-6, the complete variable domain reads DTGVSQNPRHKITKRGQNVTFRCDPISEHNRLYWYRQTLGQGPEFLTYFQNEAQLEKSRLLSDRFSAERPKGSFSTLEIQRTEQGDSAMYLCASSLRGTGANVLIFGAGSRLTVL.